A selection of T cell receptor beta chains follows, all from one sample in a study of blood T cell repertoires in COVID-19. TCRdb keeps only in-frame clones here, not all; method: immunoSEQ multiplex PCR. The data contain 140,000 to 150,000 clones, approximately 80% of them singletons. Material for sequencing was peripheral blood. These TCRs come from a man in his sixties with active or convalescent COVID-19. Each CDR3 is given with its conserved first and last residue. A D gene is named only where the DNA matches it firmly. Size is stated for part of the rows, as once, few or many counts, or as a class when the clone is expanded.

size: -
D: -
V: TRBV29-1
J: TRBJ1-2
CDR3: CSVDRGYGYTF
DNA: TGCAGCGTTGATAGGGGATATGGCTACACCTTC

size: -
D: -
V: TRBV20-1
J: TRBJ1-5
CDR3: CSASHSQRNWQPQHF
DNA: TGCAGTGCTAGTCACTCTCAGAGGAACTGGCAGCCCCAGCATTTT

size: -
D: -
V: TRBV4-2
J: TRBJ1-5
CDR3: CASSPTGSYQPQHF
DNA: TGTGCCAGCAGCCCGACGGGGTCCTATCAGCCCCAGCATTTT

size: many
D: -
V: TRBV24-1
J: TRBJ2-7
CDR3: CATRNQGGGEQYF
DNA: TGTGCCACCCGTAACCAAGGGGGGGGCGAGCAGTACTTC

size: -
D: TRBD2
V: TRBV5-1
J: TRBJ2-5
CDR3: CASSHGTSAKETQYF
DNA: TGCGCCAGCAGCCATGGGACTAGCGCCAAAGAGACCCAGTACTTC

size: -
D: -
V: TRBV25-1
J: TRBJ1-2
CDR3: CASSVEGSGGYTF
DNA: TGTGCCAGCAGCGTAGAGGGAAGTGGTGGCTACACCTTC

size: -
D: -
V: TRBV29-1
J: TRBJ2-3
CDR3: CSVAIEYNGQSTDTQYF
DNA: TGCAGCGTTGCAATAGAATATAACGGACAGAGCACAGATACGCAGTATTTT

size: -
D: -
V: TRBV9
J: TRBJ2-3
CDR3: CASSVGGGGGTDTQYF
DNA: TGTGCCAGCAGCGTAGGGGGCGGTGGAGGCACAGATACGCAGTATTTT

size: -
D: -
V: TRBV19
J: TRBJ1-2
CDR3: CASTQTGSRGYTF
DNA: TGTGCCAGTACCCAAACAGGGTCGCGAGGCTACACCTTC

size: once
D: TRBD1
V: TRBV7-3
J: TRBJ2-2
CDR3: CASSPKGAVDTGELFF
DNA: TGTGCCAGCAGCCCCAAGGGGGCAGTCGACACCGGGGAGCTGTTTTTT

size: -
D: TRBD1
V: TRBV6-5
J: TRBJ2-7
CDR3: CASSYSTGQASYEQYF
DNA: TGTGCCAGCAGTTACTCGACGGGACAGGCATCCTACGAGCAGTACTTC

size: -
D: TRBD1
V: TRBV9
J: TRBJ1-3
CDR3: CASSMDRGSGNTIYF
DNA: TGTGCCAGCAGCATGGACAGGGGATCTGGAAACACCATATATTTT

size: -
D: -
V: TRBV27
J: TRBJ2-7
CDR3: CASSSPSLSYEQYF
DNA: TGTGCCAGCAGTTCTCCCTCCCTGAGCTACGAGCAGTACTTC

size: -
D: -
V: TRBV15
J: TRBJ2-5
CDR3: CATSRDPLTGRNF
DNA: TGTGCCACCAGCAGAGATCCCTTAACAGGTCGTAACTTC

size: -
D: -
V: TRBV10-3
J: TRBJ1-4
CDR3: CATGPERDEKLFF
DNA: TGTGCCACCGGACCCGAGAGGGATGAAAAACTGTTTTTT

size: -
D: TRBD1
V: TRBV6-2/TRBV6-3
J: TRBJ1-5
CDR3: CASSYGRAGGGQPQHF
DNA: TGTGCCAGCAGTTACGGTCGGGCAGGGGGAGGTCAGCCCCAGCATTTT

size: -
D: TRBD1
V: TRBV19
J: TRBJ1-6
CDR3: CASSIGGQGRSPLHF
DNA: TGTGCCAGTAGTATTGGTGGACAGGGACGGTCACCCCTCCACTTT

size: -
D: -
V: TRBV5-6
J: TRBJ2-7
CDR3: CASSLGHFYEQYF
DNA: TGTGCCAGCAGCTTGGGACACTTCTACGAGCAGTACTTC

size: -
D: -
V: TRBV24-1
J: TRBJ2-1
CDR3: CATSDSDTAQFF
DNA: TGTGCCACCAGTGATTCGGACACCGCGCAGTTCTTC

size: -
D: TRBD1
V: TRBV28
J: TRBJ1-2
CDR3: CASSSTGPNYGYTF
DNA: TGTGCCAGCAGCTCGACAGGGCCCAACTATGGCTACACCTTC

size: many
D: -
V: TRBV11-2
J: TRBJ1-1
CDR3: CASSLVSGGVNTEAFF
DNA: TGTGCCAGCAGCTTAGTCAGTGGTGGAGTCAACACTGAAGCTTTCTTT

size: -
D: TRBD2
V: TRBV7-2
J: TRBJ2-5
CDR3: CASSPIGTREETQYF
DNA: TGTGCCAGCAGCCCCATCGGGACTAGAGAAGAGACCCAGTACTTC

size: many
D: -
V: TRBV19
J: TRBJ2-3
CDR3: CASSMGQGSDTQYF
DNA: TGTGCCAGTAGTATGGGTCAGGGGTCAGATACGCAGTATTTT

size: -
D: TRBD2
V: TRBV3-1/TRBV3-2
J: TRBJ2-2
CDR3: CASSPGLAGPRVYTGELFF
DNA: TGTGCCAGCAGCCCGGGACTAGCGGGCCCCAGGGTCTACACCGGGGAGCTGTTTTTT

size: -
D: -
V: TRBV4-1
J: TRBJ2-7
CDR3: CASSQGGGAGEQYF
DNA: TGCGCCAGCAGCCAAGGGGGCGGCGCCGGCGAGCAGTACTTC

size: -
D: TRBD2
V: TRBV6-5
J: TRBJ2-1
CDR3: CASDASGSSYNEQFF
DNA: TGTGCCAGCGACGCTAGCGGGAGCTCCTACAATGAGCAGTTCTTC

size: -
D: -
V: TRBV30
J: TRBJ2-5
CDR3: CAWSVLSLRLRETQYF
DNA: TGTGCCTGGAGTGTACTTAGCCTGAGGCTCCGGGAGACCCAGTACTTC

size: -
D: -
V: TRBV5-1
J: TRBJ1-1
CDR3: CASSPFRGGNTEAFF
DNA: TGCGCCAGCAGCCCTTTCCGCGGCGGTAACACTGAAGCTTTCTTT

size: few
D: -
V: TRBV2
J: TRBJ2-6
CDR3: CASSEESGANVLTF
DNA: TGTGCCAGCAGTGAAGAATCAGGGGCCAACGTCCTGACTTTC

size: -
D: -
V: TRBV20-1
J: TRBJ2-2
CDR3: CSARSGELFF
DNA: TGCAGTGCCCGGTCCGGGGAGCTGTTTTTT

size: -
D: -
V: TRBV28
J: TRBJ2-5
CDR3: CASRGGEETQYF
DNA: TGTGCCAGCAGGGGGGGAGAAGAGACCCAGTACTTC

size: few
D: TRBD2
V: TRBV7-9
J: TRBJ2-3
CDR3: CASSSSRAGNTDTQYF
DNA: TGTGCCAGCAGCTCTTCGCGAGCGGGAAACACAGATACGCAGTATTTT

size: -
D: TRBD1
V: TRBV6-2/TRBV6-3
J: TRBJ1-1
CDR3: CASSGGTDFGTEAFF
DNA: TGTGCCAGCAGTGGTGGGACAGACTTCGGCACTGAAGCTTTCTTT

size: -
D: -
V: TRBV25-1
J: TRBJ2-7
CDR3: CASSHSEQYF
DNA: TGTGCCAGCAGTCACAGCGAGCAGTACTTC

size: once
D: TRBD2
V: TRBV2
J: TRBJ2-5
CDR3: CASSEEGRGTQYF
DNA: TGTGCCAGCAGTGAAGAGGGGAGGGGGACCCAGTACTTC

size: -
D: TRBD1
V: TRBV5-4
J: TRBJ2-3
CDR3: CASSLKSGGPDTQYF
DNA: TGTGCCAGCAGCTTGAAGTCAGGGGGCCCAGATACGCAGTATTTT

size: -
D: -
V: TRBV12-3/TRBV12-4
J: TRBJ1-1
CDR3: CASSLGLNTEAFF
DNA: TGTGCCAGCAGTTTAGGGCTCAACACTGAAGCTTTCTTT

size: -
D: -
V: TRBV12-1
J: TRBJ2-5
CDR3: CASSFGGQGAQETQYF
DNA: TGTGCCAGCAGCTTTGGGGGGCAGGGGGCACAAGAGACCCAGTACTTC

size: -
D: -
V: TRBV20-1
J: TRBJ1-1
CDR3: CSASMSTMNTEAFF
DNA: TGCAGTGCTAGTATGTCTACCATGAACACTGAAGCTTTCTTT

size: -
D: -
V: TRBV5-6
J: TRBJ2-7
CDR3: CASSTGTLRTYEQYF
DNA: TGTGCCAGCAGCACGGGGACTTTACGAACCTACGAGCAGTACTTC

size: few
D: TRBD1
V: TRBV11-2
J: TRBJ1-1
CDR3: CASSPGQGFTEAFF
DNA: TGTGCCAGCAGCCCGGGACAGGGATTTACTGAAGCTTTCTTT

size: -
D: -
V: TRBV4-3
J: TRBJ2-7
CDR3: CASSQRIEALEQYF
DNA: TGCGCCAGCAGCCAACGGATAGAGGCCCTGGAGCAGTACTTC

size: once
D: TRBD1
V: TRBV5-1
J: TRBJ2-3
CDR3: CASSSTGGRADTQYF
DNA: TGCGCCAGCAGCTCGACAGGGGGACGAGCAGATACGCAGTATTTT

size: once
D: TRBD1
V: TRBV7-9
J: TRBJ1-6
CDR3: CASSRHRDRLNSPLHF
DNA: TGTGCCAGCAGCCGTCACCGGGACAGGCTTAATTCACCCCTCCACTTT

size: -
D: -
V: TRBV14
J: TRBJ1-4
CDR3: CASSQAGYREKLFF
DNA: TGTGCCAGCAGCCAAGCAGGGTACCGTGAAAAACTGTTTTTT

size: -
D: TRBD1
V: TRBV6-4
J: TRBJ2-7
CDR3: CASSRDRGGEQYF
DNA: TGTGCCAGCAGTAGGGACAGGGGAGGCGAGCAGTACTTC

size: -
D: -
V: TRBV4-1
J: TRBJ2-1
CDR3: CASSQADSSSYNEQFF
DNA: TGCGCCAGCAGCCAAGCCGACTCGAGCTCCTACAATGAGCAGTTCTTC

size: -
D: -
V: TRBV7-9
J: TRBJ2-7
CDR3: CASSLYRDVGTYEQYF
DNA: TGTGCCAGCAGCTTATACAGGGATGTAGGCACCTACGAGCAGTACTTC

size: many
D: -
V: TRBV19
J: TRBJ2-3
CDR3: CASSIDPRPDTQYF
DNA: TGTGCCAGTAGTATAGATCCGCGGCCGGATACGCAGTATTTT

size: -
D: -
V: TRBV29-1
J: TRBJ2-2
CDR3: CSVSVGGTGELFF
DNA: TGCAGCGTTTCAGTGGGGGGCACCGGGGAGCTGTTTTTT

size: -
D: -
V: TRBV19
J: TRBJ1-2
CDR3: CASTLFVGQGIYGYTF
DNA: TGTGCCAGTACCCTTTTTGTGGGGCAGGGTATCTATGGCTACACCTTC

size: -
D: TRBD1
V: TRBV18
J: TRBJ2-5
CDR3: CASSPIPTRQGLSLETQYF
DNA: TGTGCCAGCTCACCAATACCAACCCGACAGGGCTTATCCTTAGAGACCCAGTACTTC

size: -
D: TRBD2
V: TRBV2
J: TRBJ2-3
CDR3: CASSGLAGGPSGTDTQYF
DNA: TGTGCCAGCAGTGGACTAGCGGGAGGGCCCTCAGGCACAGATACGCAGTATTTT

size: few
D: TRBD2
V: TRBV20-1
J: TRBJ2-1
CDR3: CSASRAVLAGGRNEQFF
DNA: TGCAGTGCTAGTAGGGCCGTCCTAGCGGGAGGGCGGAATGAGCAGTTCTTC

size: -
D: -
V: TRBV7-9
J: TRBJ2-2
CDR3: CASSSGMGGPNTGELFF
DNA: TGTGCCAGCAGCTCCGGTATGGGGGGGCCGAACACCGGGGAGCTGTTTTTT

size: -
D: -
V: TRBV10-3
J: TRBJ1-1
CDR3: CAISESAGSVSTEAFF
DNA: TGTGCCATCAGTGAGTCAGCCGGTTCGGTATCGACTGAAGCTTTCTTT

size: few
D: TRBD1
V: TRBV28
J: TRBJ1-2
CDR3: CASRGQGAGGYTF
DNA: TGTGCCAGCAGGGGACAGGGGGCGGGTGGCTACACCTTC